This T cell receptor (beta chain) was captured in a study of blood T cells in healthy people across ages. On the study more broadly: About one barcoded beta molecule per two T cells came from capture by template switching. Notes on the study in general: Relative to aged donors, long-lived donors carried more naive CD4+ cells and displayed higher diversity.

CDR3 size: 15 residues. Trimming removed 3 bases from V and 0 bases from J, with 11 bases in between. As concerns this clonotype: Its antigen is currently unknown.

Primers used in a second PCR of roughly 6 to 11 cycles were a sample-barcoded 5' primer and a J-beta primer mix. All cDNA molecules were each tagged by a template-switch adaptor with 12 random nucleotides. The yield of each sample was at least 2.5 million CDR3-containing paired-end reads. TCRdb redid the calling of the 5' RACE reads with MiXCR, one entry per CDR3 protein. The table lists approximately 1,000,000 distinct CDR3 sequences, 35% to 45% of them singletons, with under 15% in the top ten. The receptor was derived from a man aged 18-30 years in good health. Input material: blood. This chain joins TRBV12-3 or TRBV12-4 and TRBJ1-1; TRBD1 is a possible D gene (6 bases). The CDR3 is CASSFTGPLNTEAFF. DNA for the CDR3: TGTGCCAGCAGTTTCACAGGGCCTTTGAACACTGAAGCTTTCTTT.